The present entry profiles one T cell receptor (beta chain) with its context. The antigen is not known. This record comes from a study of spatial heterogeneity in lung cancer. Background on the study: There were 72 donors, all of them untreated patients with early-stage non-small cell lung cancer. Fewer alpha-chain than beta-chain sequences were consistently detected.

This CDR3 has 14 residues. The ends were cut back, 5 bases at V and 10 bases at J, with 15 bases in the middle. The germline V gene encodes CDR1 KGHSH and CDR2 LQKENI. TCRdb reprocessed the 5' RACE reads with MiXCR, giving one entry per CDR3 protein. The sample holds about 94,000 distinct CDR3 sequences, around 19% seen once. Study results and caveats: Ubiquitous expanded tumor TCRs were seen in blood more at resection than at follow-up.

Time point noted: blood at routine non-recurrence follow-up after resection. The sequence came from a male donor with early-stage non-small cell lung cancer. Source: PBMCs, taken at follow-up. The V gene is TRBV18, the J gene TRBJ1-6; perhaps TRBD1 as D (6 bases). This CDR3 reads CASSRAGERSPLHF. The CDR3 DNA follows: TGTGCCAGCTCAAGGGCAGGGGAGCGGTCACCCCTCCACTTT. The full variable domain, rest sourced from reference TRBV18 and TRBJ1-6, is NAGVMQNPRHLVRRRGQEARLRCSPMKGHSHVYWYRQLPEEGLKFMVYLQKENIIDESGMPKERFSAEFPKEGPSILRIQQVVRGDSAAYFCASSRAGERSPLHFGNGTRLTVT.